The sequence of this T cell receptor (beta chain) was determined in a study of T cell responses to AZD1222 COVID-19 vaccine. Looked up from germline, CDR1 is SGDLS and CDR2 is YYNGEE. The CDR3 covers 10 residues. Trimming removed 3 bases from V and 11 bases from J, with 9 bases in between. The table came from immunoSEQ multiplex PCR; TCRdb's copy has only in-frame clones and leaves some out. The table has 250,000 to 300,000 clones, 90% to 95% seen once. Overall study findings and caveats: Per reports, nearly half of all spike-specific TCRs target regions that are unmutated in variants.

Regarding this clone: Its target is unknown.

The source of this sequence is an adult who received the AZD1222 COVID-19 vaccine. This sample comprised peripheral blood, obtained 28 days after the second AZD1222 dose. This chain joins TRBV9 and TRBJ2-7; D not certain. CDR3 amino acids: CASSAPREYF. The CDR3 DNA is TGTGCCAGCAGCGCACCCCGGGAGTACTTC.